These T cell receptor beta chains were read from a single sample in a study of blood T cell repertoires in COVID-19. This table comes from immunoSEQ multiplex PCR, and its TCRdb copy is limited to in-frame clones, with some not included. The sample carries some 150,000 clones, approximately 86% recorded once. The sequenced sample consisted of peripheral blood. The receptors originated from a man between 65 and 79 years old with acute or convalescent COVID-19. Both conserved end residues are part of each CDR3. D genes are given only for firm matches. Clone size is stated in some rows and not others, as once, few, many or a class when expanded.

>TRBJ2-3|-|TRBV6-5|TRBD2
CASSYAAGARPDTQYF
TGTGCCAGCAGTTACGCAGCGGGAGCCCGACCAGATACGCAGTATTTT
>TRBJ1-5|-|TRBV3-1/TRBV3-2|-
CASSQDVTPSPQHF
TGTGCCAGCAGCCAAGATGTCACTCCATCGCCCCAGCATTTT
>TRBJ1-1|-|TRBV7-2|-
CASSRVNTEAFF
TGTGCCAGCAGCCGGGTGAACACTGAAGCTTTCTTT
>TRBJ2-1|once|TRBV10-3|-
CAIKRVPTDNEQFF
TGTGCCATCAAGAGGGTGCCTACCGACAATGAGCAGTTCTTC
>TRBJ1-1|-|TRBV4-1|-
CASSQDPPGRTEAFF
TGCGCCAGCAGCCAAGATCCACCAGGGAGGACTGAAGCTTTCTTT
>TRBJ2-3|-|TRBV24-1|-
CATSEGATDTQYF
TGTGCCACCAGTGAAGGGGCCACAGATACGCAGTATTTT
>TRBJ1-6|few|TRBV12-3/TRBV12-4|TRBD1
CASRSSGTGLHF
TGTGCCAGCAGGTCTTCCGGGACAGGCTTGCACTTT
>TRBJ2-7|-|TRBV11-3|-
CASSKDPSSYEQYF
TGTGCCAGCAGCAAAGACCCTAGCTCCTACGAGCAGTACTTC
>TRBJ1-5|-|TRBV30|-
CAWSDGGDQPQHF
TGTGCCTGGAGTGACGGGGGGGATCAGCCCCAGCATTTT
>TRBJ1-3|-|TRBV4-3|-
CASSQDHGEFGNTIYF
TGCGCCAGCAGCCAAGATCACGGGGAGTTTGGAAACACCATATATTTT
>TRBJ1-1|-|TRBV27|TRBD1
CASSLNPTGAGGEAFF
TGTGCCAGCAGTTTAAACCCTACAGGGGCCGGTGGTGAAGCTTTCTTT
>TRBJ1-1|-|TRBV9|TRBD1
CASSVAGQGEARNTEAFF
TGTGCCAGCAGCGTAGCCGGACAGGGAGAAGCGAGGAACACTGAAGCTTTCTTT
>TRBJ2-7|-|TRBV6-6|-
CASSTGSSYEQYF
TGTGCCAGCAGCACAGGGTCCTCCTACGAGCAGTACTTC
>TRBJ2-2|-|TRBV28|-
CASSLWQGTGELFF
TGTGCCAGCAGTTTGTGGCAGGGCACCGGGGAGCTGTTTTTT
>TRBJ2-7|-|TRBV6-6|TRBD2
CASSIRAGGYEQYF
TGTGCCAGCAGTATTCGAGCGGGAGGTTACGAGCAGTACTTC
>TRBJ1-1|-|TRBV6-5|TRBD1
CASGLTQGGTEAFF
TGTGCCAGCGGACTAACCCAGGGGGGAACTGAAGCTTTCTTT
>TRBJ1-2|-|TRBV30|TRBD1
CAWARDRVGYGYTF
TGTGCCTGGGCCCGGGACAGGGTCGGCTATGGCTACACCTTC
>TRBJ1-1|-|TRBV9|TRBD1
CASSAAGTAEAFF
TGTGCCAGCAGCGCCGCAGGGACAGCTGAAGCTTTCTTT
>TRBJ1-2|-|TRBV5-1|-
CASSFGGFGYTF
TGCGCCAGCAGCTTCGGGGGATTCGGCTACACCTTC
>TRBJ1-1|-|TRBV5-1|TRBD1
CASSLRTGGDTEAFF
TGCGCCAGCAGCTTGAGGACAGGGGGAGACACTGAAGCTTTCTTT
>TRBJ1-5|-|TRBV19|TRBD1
CASSTGTAPNQPQHF
TGTGCCAGTAGTACCGGGACAGCCCCCAATCAGCCCCAGCATTTT
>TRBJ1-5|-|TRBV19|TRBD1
CASSAGTGSNQPQHF
TGTGCCAGTAGTGCCGGGACAGGGAGCAATCAGCCCCAGCATTTT
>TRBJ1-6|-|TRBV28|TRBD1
CASSFRTGNGSPLHF
TGTGCCAGCAGTTTCCGGACAGGGAATGGATCACCCCTCCACTTT
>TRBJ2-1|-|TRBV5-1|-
CASSLADEQFF
TGCGCCAGCAGCTTGGCGGATGAGCAGTTCTTC
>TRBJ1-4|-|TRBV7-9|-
CASSPVGLGEKLFF
TGTGCCAGCAGCCCAGTGGGGCTGGGGGAAAAACTGTTTTTT
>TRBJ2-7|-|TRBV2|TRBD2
CASRTSGRPYEQYF
TGTGCCAGCAGGACTAGCGGCCGGCCCTACGAGCAGTACTTC
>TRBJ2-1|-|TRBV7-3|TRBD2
CASSLTPTSGRAVNEQFF
TGTGCCAGCAGCTTAACGCCTACTAGCGGGAGGGCCGTTAATGAGCAGTTCTTC
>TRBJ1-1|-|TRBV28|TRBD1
CASIPGGLNTEAFF
TGTGCCAGCATCCCAGGGGGCCTGAACACTGAAGCTTTCTTT
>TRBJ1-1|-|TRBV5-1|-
CASSRTEANTEAFF
TGCGCCAGCAGCCGGACAGAGGCGAACACTGAAGCTTTCTTT
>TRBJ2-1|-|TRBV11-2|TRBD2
CASQQREGNEQFF
TGTGCCAGCCAGCAACGGGAGGGGAATGAGCAGTTCTTC
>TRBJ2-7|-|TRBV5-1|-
CASSFMTGAAYEQYF
TGCGCCAGCAGCTTCATGACGGGTGCTGCCTACGAGCAGTACTTC
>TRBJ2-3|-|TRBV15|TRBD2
CATSRDPASGSADTQYF
TGTGCCACCAGCAGAGATCCGGCTAGCGGGAGTGCAGATACGCAGTATTTT
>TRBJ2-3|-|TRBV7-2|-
CASSLTGSTDTQYF
TGTGCCAGCAGCTTAACGGGGAGCACAGATACGCAGTATTTT
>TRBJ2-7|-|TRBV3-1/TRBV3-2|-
CASSQVEKISLQAPYEQYF
TGTGCCAGCAGCCAAGTAGAAAAGATTTCACTCCAGGCTCCCTACGAGCAGTACTTC
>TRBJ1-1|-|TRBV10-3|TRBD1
CAISEKDRDTEAFF
TGTGCCATCAGTGAGAAGGACAGGGACACTGAAGCTTTCTTT
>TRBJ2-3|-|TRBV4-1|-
CASSQDTGAGDTQYF
TGCGCCAGCAGCCAAGATACGGGAGCAGGAGATACGCAGTATTTT
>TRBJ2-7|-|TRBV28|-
CASSTGPPSYEQYF
TGTGCCAGCAGTACAGGGCCCCCTTCCTACGAGCAGTACTTC
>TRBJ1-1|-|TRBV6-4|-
CASSENGNTEAFF
TGTGCCAGCAGTGAAAACGGGAACACTGAAGCTTTCTTT
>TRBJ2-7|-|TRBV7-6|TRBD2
CASSLAGSGRPYEQYF
TGTGCCAGCAGCTTAGCGGGTAGCGGGCGCCCCTACGAGCAGTACTTC
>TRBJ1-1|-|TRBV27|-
CASSLHGMNTEAFF
TGTGCCAGCAGTTTACACGGGATGAACACTGAAGCTTTCTTT
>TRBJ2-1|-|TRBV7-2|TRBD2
CASSLGTAIAGPYNEQFF
TGTGCCAGCAGTTTAGGCACGGCCATAGCGGGCCCGTACAATGAGCAGTTCTTC
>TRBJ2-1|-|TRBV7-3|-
CASSLTVGSSVRKFF
TGTGCCAGCAGCTTAACGGTCGGGTCTAGCGTGAGAAAGTTCTTC
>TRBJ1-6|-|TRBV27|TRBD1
CASSIQGGNSPLHF
TGTGCCAGCAGTATACAGGGGGGTAATTCACCCCTCCACTTT
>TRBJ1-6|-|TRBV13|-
CASSWQNSPLHF
TGTGCCAGCAGCTGGCAGAATTCACCCCTCCACTTT
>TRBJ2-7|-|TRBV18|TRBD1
CASSPTWTGGHSYEQYF
TGTGCCAGCTCACCGACCTGGACAGGGGGCCATTCCTACGAGCAGTACTTC
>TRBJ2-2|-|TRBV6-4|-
CASMEPNTGELFF
TGTGCCAGCATGGAGCCGAACACCGGGGAGCTGTTTTTT
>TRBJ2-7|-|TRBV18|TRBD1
CASSNFWTGEDEQYF
TGTGCCAGCTCAAACTTTTGGACAGGGGAAGACGAGCAGTACTTC
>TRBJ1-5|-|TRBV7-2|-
CASSLTGRDYRPQHF
TGTGCCAGCAGCTTAACCGGACGGGATTATCGTCCCCAGCATTTT
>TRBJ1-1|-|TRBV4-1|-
CASRPGESTEAFF
TGCGCCAGCAGGCCAGGGGAAAGCACTGAAGCTTTCTTT
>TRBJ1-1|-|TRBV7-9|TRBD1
CASSLTGRNTEAFF
TGTGCCAGCAGCTTGACAGGGAGGAACACTGAAGCTTTCTTT